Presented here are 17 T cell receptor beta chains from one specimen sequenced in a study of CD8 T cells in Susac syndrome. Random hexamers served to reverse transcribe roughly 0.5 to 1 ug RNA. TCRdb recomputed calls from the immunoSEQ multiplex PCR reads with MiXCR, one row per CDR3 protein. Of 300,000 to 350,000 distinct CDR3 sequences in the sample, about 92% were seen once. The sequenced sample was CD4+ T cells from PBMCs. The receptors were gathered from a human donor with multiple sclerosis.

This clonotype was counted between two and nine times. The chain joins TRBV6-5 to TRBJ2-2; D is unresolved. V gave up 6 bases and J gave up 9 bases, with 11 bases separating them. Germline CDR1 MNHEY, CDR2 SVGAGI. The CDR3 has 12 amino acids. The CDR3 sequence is CASSSPRRELFF. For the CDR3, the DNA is TGTGCCAGCAGCTCTCCGCGTCGGGAGCTGTTTTTT.

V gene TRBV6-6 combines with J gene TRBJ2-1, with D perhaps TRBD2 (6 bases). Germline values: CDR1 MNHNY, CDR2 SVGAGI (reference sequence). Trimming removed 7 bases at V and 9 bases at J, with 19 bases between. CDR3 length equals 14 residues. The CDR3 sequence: CASMEVEGEVEQFF. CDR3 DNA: TGTGCCAGCATGGAGGTAGAAGGGGAGGTTGAGCAGTTCTTC.

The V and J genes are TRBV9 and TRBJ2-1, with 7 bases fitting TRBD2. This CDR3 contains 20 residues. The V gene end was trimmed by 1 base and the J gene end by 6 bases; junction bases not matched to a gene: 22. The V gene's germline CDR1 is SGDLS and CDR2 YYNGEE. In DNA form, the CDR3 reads TGTGCCAGCAGCGTAACGGTGGCGGGACTTCGGAGGACTAGTGCCAATGAGCAGTTCTTC. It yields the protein CASSVTVAGLRRTSANEQFF.

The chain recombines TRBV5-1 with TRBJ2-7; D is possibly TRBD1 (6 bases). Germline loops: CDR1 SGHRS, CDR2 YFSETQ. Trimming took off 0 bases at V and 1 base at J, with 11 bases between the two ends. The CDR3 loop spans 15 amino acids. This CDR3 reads CASSLGTAESYEQYF. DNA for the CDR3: TGCGCCAGCAGCTTGGGGACAGCCGAGTCCTACGAGCAGTACTTC.

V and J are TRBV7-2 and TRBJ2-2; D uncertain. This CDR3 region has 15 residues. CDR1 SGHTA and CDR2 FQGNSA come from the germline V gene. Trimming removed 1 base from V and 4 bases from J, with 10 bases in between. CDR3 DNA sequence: TGTGCCAGCAGCTTAGGGTGGCAGACCACCGGGGAGCTGTTTTTT. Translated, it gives CASSLGWQTTGELFF.

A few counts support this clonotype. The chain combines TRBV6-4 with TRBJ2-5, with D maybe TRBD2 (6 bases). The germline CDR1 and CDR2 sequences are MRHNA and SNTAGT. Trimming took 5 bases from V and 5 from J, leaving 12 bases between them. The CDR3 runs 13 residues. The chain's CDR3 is CASSFTSQETQYF. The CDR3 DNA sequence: TGTGCCAGCAGTTTTACTAGCCAGGAGACCCAGTACTTC.

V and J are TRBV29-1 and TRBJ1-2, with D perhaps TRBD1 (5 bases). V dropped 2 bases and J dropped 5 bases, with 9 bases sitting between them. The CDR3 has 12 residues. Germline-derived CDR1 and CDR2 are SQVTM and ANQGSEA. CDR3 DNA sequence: TGCAGCGTTGAAATTGGGGCGTATGGCTACACCTTC. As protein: CSVEIGAYGYTF.

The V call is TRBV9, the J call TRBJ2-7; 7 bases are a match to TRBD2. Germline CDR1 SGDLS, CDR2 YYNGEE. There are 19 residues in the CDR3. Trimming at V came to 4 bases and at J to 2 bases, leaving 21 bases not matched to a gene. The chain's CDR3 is CASSRGSGTPRGIPYEQYF. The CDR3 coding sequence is TGTGCCAGCAGCCGGGGGAGCGGGACTCCCCGGGGAATACCCTACGAGCAGTACTTC.

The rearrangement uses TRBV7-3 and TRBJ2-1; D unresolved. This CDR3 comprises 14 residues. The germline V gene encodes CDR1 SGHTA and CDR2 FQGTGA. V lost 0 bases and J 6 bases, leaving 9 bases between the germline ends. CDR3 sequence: CASSLTPSLNEQFF. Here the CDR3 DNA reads TGTGCCAGCAGCTTAACCCCCAGTCTCAATGAGCAGTTCTTC. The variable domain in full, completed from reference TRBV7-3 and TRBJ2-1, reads GAGVSQTPSNKVTEKGKYVELRCDPISGHTALYWYRQSLGQGPEFLIYFQGTGAADDSGLPNDRFFAVRPEGSVSTLKIQRTERGDSAVYLCASSLTPSLNEQFFGPGTRLTVL.

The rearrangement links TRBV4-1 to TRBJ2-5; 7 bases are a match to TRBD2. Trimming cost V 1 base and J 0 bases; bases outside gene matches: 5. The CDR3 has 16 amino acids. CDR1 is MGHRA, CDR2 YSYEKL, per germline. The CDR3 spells CASSQASGVNQETQYF. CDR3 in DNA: TGCGCCAGCAGCCAAGCTAGCGGAGTGAACCAAGAGACCCAGTACTTC.

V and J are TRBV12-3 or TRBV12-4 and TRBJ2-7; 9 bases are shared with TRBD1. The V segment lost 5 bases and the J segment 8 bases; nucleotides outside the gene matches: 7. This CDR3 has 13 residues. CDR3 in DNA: TGTGCCAGCAGTCAGGACAGGGGCATGAAGCAGTACTTC. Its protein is CASSQDRGMKQYF.

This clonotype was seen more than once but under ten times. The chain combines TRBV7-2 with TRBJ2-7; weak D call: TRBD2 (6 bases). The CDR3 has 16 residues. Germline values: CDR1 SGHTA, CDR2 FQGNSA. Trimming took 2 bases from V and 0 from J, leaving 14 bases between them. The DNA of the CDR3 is TGTGCCAGCAGCTTATCCAGCGGGTCCCTCTCCTACGAGCAGTACTTC. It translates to CASSLSSGSLSYEQYF. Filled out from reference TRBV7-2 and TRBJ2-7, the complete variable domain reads GAGVSQSPSNKVTEKGKDVELRCDPISGHTALYWYRQSLGQGLEFLIYFQGNSAPDKSGLPSDRFSAERTGGSVSTLTIQRTQQEDSAVYLCASSLSSGSLSYEQYFGPGTRLTVT.

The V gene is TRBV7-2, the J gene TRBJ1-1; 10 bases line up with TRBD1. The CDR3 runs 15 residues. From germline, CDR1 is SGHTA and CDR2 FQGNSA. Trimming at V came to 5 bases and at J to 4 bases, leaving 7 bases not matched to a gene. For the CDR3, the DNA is TGTGCCAGCAGCGGGACAGGGGTGGCGGGCACTGAAGCTTTCTTT. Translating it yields CASSGTGVAGTEAFF. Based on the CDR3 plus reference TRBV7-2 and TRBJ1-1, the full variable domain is GAGVSQSPSNKVTEKGKDVELRCDPISGHTALYWYRQSLGQGLEFLIYFQGNSAPDKSGLPSDRFSAERTGGSVSTLTIQRTQQEDSAVYLCASSGTGVAGTEAFFGQGTRLTVV.

The CDR3 DNA sequence: TGTGCCAGTTATCCTCGGACTAGCGGGATCGCAGATACGCAGTATTTT. It encodes CASYPRTSGIADTQYF. This chain links TRBV2 with TRBJ2-3; 12 positions agree with TRBD2. CDR3 length: 16 amino acids. Per germline, CDR1 SNHLY and CDR2 FYNNEI. Trimming at V came to 9 bases and at J to 4 bases, leaving 11 bases not matched to a gene. Full variable domain (rest looked up from reference TRBV2 and TRBJ2-3): EPEVTQTPSHQVTQMGQEVILRCVPISNHLYFYWYRQILGQKVEFLVSFYNNEISEKSEIFDDQFSVERPDGSNFTLKIRSTKLEDSAMYFCASYPRTSGIADTQYFGPGTRLTVL.

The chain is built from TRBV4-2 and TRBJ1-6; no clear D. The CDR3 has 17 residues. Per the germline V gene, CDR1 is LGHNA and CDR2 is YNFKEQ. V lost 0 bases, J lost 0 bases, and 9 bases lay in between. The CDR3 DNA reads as TGTGCCAGCAGCCAAGACCCGGTGAGCTCCTATAATTCACCCCTCCACTTT. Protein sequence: CASSQDPVSSYNSPLHF.

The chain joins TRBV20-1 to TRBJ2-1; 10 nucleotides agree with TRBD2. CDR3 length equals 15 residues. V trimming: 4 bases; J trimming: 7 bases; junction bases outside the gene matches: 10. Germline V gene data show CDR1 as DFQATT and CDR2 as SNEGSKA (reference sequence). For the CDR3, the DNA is TGCAGTGCTATCTCAGCGGGAGGGCCTGGGAATGAGCAGTTCTTC. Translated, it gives CSAISAGGPGNEQFF.

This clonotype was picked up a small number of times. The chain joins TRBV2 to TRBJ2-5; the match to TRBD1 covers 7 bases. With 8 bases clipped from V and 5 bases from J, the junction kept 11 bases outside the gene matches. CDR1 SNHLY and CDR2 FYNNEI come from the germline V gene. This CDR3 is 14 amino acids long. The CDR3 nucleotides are TGTGCCAGCTCTCCAGGGGGACCACGGGAGACCCAGTACTTC. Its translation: CASSPGGPRETQYF. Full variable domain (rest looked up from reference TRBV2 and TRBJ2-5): EPEVTQTPSHQVTQMGQEVILRCVPISNHLYFYWYRQILGQKVEFLVSFYNNEISEKSEIFDDQFSVERPDGSNFTLKIRSTKLEDSAMYFCASSPGGPRETQYFGPGTRLLVL.